This T cell receptor beta chain was found in a study of shared clonotypes between healthy human individuals. General study points: Compared with clonotypes that all four donors shared, non-shared clonotypes had lower generation probabilities. Sharing across several donors was seen in around 5% of naive CD4 clonotypes.

As concerns this clone: As yet, its antigen is unknown. Other DNA sequences of this sample code for an identical CDR3.

The protocol was immunoSEQ multiplex PCR, while the TCRdb copy is restricted to in-frame clones and leaves out a portion. This table holds approximately 1.4 million clones, 95% to 99% found once. Sequenced: naive CD4+ T cells sorted from blood. The subset is: CD45RA+ positively selected. This receptor was obtained from a man aged 25-45 years in good health.

The CDR3 is CASSEQGSGQPQHF. CDR3 coding DNA: TGTGCCAGCAGTGAACAGGGTTCCGGACAGCCCCAGCATTTT. This sequence joins TRBV2 and TRBJ1-5; tentatively, D is TRBD1 (5 bases). Germline assignment: CDR1 SNHLY and CDR2 FYNNEI. The ends were cut back, 2 bases at V and 7 bases at J, with 12 bases in the middle. CDR3 size: 14 residues.